Following are 31 T cell receptor beta chains from one sample sequenced in a study of control samples from healthy donors and cancer patients. The method was immunoSEQ multiplex PCR; TCRdb's version includes in-frame clones alone and lacks a portion of them. The sample records about 110,000 clones, roughly 79% being singletons. The sequenced sample consisted of blood. These receptors all come from a man younger than 35 in good health.

This clone was detected once. This chain uses TRBV7-2 with TRBJ1-5; no firm D call. The CDR3 is 15 residues long. V gave up 1 base and J gave up 1 base, with 8 bases separating them. Germline V CDR1 and CDR2: SGHTA, FQGNSA. CDR3 amino acids: CASSLDGISNQPQHF. CDR3 nucleotide sequence: TGTGCCAGCAGCTTAGATGGGATCAGCAATCAGCCCCAGCATTTT. The full variable domain, in which reference TRBV7-2 and TRBJ1-5 provide the parts outside the CDR3, is GAGVSQSPSNKVTEKGKDVELRCDPISGHTALYWYRQSLGQGLEFLIYFQGNSAPDKSGLPSDRFSAERTGGSVSTLTIQRTQQEDSAVYLCASSLDGISNQPQHFGDGTRLSIL.

The chain couples TRBV10-3 to TRBJ2-2, with 9 positions matching TRBD1. Trimming at V came to 8 bases and at J to 3 bases, leaving 4 bases not matched to a gene. CDR3 length equals 14 residues. Germline CDR1 and CDR2: ENHRY and SYGVKD. The CDR3 DNA is TGTGCCATCCGGGGACAGGGTCACACCGGGGAGCTGTTTTTT. Translated, it gives CAIRGQGHTGELFF.

The CDR3 DNA reads as TGTGCCAGCAGCTCGCCTAGCGGGACTGGAGGCTACACCTTC. It specifies CASSSPSGTGGYTF. The V and J genes are TRBV7-2 and TRBJ1-2; D may be TRBD1 (5 bases). The CDR3 covers 14 residues. Germline CDR1 reads SGHTA; CDR2 reads FQGNSA. The V end lost 4 bases, the J end lost 8 bases, and 17 bases lay between the germline ends.

The rearrangement joins TRBV30 to TRBJ2-1, with D tentatively TRBD1 (6 bases). The V gene's germline CDR1 is GTSNPN and CDR2 SVGIG (reference sequence). V lost 5 bases, J lost 0 bases, and 11 bases lay in between. The CDR3 is made up of 14 amino acids. DNA for the CDR3: TGTGCCTGGGGAGGACAGAGCTCCTACAATGAGCAGTTCTTC. It yields the protein CAWGGQSSYNEQFF.

This sequence joins TRBV4-2 and TRBJ2-3, with no clear D. The V and J ends lost 3 bases and 4 bases respectively, with 14 bases between them. The CDR3 has 15 amino acids. Germline CDR1 LGHNA, CDR2 YNFKEQ. The CDR3 region is CASSQETDFPDTQYF. CDR3 coding DNA: TGTGCCAGCAGCCAGGAAACAGACTTTCCAGATACGCAGTATTTT.

This chain joins TRBV10-3 and TRBJ2-2; maybe TRBD1 (7 bases). The CDR3 spans 14 residues. The germline V gene encodes CDR1 ENHRY and CDR2 SYGVKD. V dropped 6 bases and J dropped 5 bases, with 13 bases sitting between them. CDR3 residues: CAIRAGQKTGELFF. For the CDR3, the DNA is TGTGCCATCAGGGCGGGACAGAAAACCGGGGAGCTGTTTTTT.

The chain couples TRBV6-4 to TRBJ2-1; 11 nucleotides align to TRBD2. Trimming removed 5 bases from V and 9 bases from J; junction bases left unmatched: 6. Germline V gene sequence: CDR1 MRHNA, CDR2 SNTAGT. This CDR3 region has 14 residues. The CDR3 DNA sequence: TGTGCCAGCAGTCATAGCGGGGGGGCATCTGAGCAGTTCTTC. Protein sequence: CASSHSGGASEQFF.

This clone showed up just a few times. The rearrangement joins TRBV7-8 to TRBJ2-2; 9 bases are shared with TRBD2. Trimming removed 3 bases from V and 5 bases from J; junction bases left unmatched: 7. The CDR3 contains 16 residues. The germline V gene has CDR1 SGHVS and CDR2 FQNEAQ. The chain's CDR3 is CASSFGTSQKTGELFF. CDR3 nucleotide sequence: TGTGCCAGCAGCTTTGGGACTAGCCAGAAGACCGGGGAGCTGTTTTTT.

The chain has TRBV4-1 and TRBJ2-5; D unclear. The CDR3 spans 13 residues. Germline loops: CDR1 MGHRA, CDR2 YSYEKL. V shed 2 bases and J shed 5 bases, with 9 bases lying between them. The CDR3 protein is CASSQWFSETQYF. DNA for the CDR3: TGCGCCAGCAGCCAATGGTTTTCGGAGACCCAGTACTTC.

CDR3 sequence: CATYRVADYGYTF. The DNA for the CDR3 is TGTGCCACTTACAGGGTTGCGGACTATGGCTACACCTTC. The chain couples TRBV10-3 to TRBJ1-2; D is perhaps TRBD1 (6 bases). The germline CDR1 and CDR2 sequences are ENHRY and SYGVKD. The CDR3 covers 13 residues. Trimming stripped 10 bases from V and 3 bases from J, with 15 bases between.

This CDR3 is CASSPRLAGGSNEQFF. The DNA for the CDR3 is TGCGCCAGCAGCCCTAGACTGGCGGGGGGTTCCAATGAGCAGTTCTTC. This chain uses TRBV4-1 with TRBJ2-1, with 8 positions matching TRBD2. CDR3 size: 16 residues. V lost 4 bases to trimming and J lost 6 bases; unmatched junction nucleotides: 11. The germline CDR1 and CDR2 sequences are MGHRA and YSYEKL.

The J gene is TRBJ1-3, the V gene TRBV19; D ambiguous. There are 12 residues in the CDR3. Germline V CDR1 and CDR2: LNHDA, SQIVND (reference sequence). Trimming stripped 3 bases from V and 4 bases from J, with 4 bases between. The chain's CDR3 is CASSMGGNTIYF. As DNA, the CDR3 is TGTGCCAGTAGTATGGGCGGAAACACCATATATTTT. The complete variable domain, with remaining parts taken from reference TRBV19 and TRBJ1-3, reads DGGITQSPKYLFRKEGQNVTLSCEQNLNHDAMYWYRQDPGQGLRLIYYSQIVNDFQKGDIAEGYSVSREKKESFPLTVTSAQKNPTAFYLCASSMGGNTIYFGEGSWLTVV.

The rearrangement uses TRBV5-5 and TRBJ1-6; 9 bases fit TRBD1. The CDR3 runs 16 residues. V trimming: 0 bases; J trimming: 10 bases; junction bases outside the gene matches: 8. Germline V gene lookup returns CDR1 SGHKS and CDR2 YYEKEE (reference sequence). CDR3 in amino acids: CASSLEGQGRVSPLHF. The CDR3 DNA reads TGTGCCAGCAGCTTGGAGGGACAGGGAAGAGTATCACCCCTCCACTTT. Supplemented by reference TRBV5-5 and TRBJ1-6, the full variable domain reads DAGVTQSPTHLIKTRGQQVTLRCSPISGHKSVSWYQQVLGQGPQFIFQYYEKEERGRGNFPDRFSARQFPNYSSELNVNALLLGDSALYLCASSLEGQGRVSPLHFGNGTRLTVT.

The V gene is TRBV5-1, the J gene TRBJ2-3; 8 bases line up with TRBD1. Germline lookup yields CDR1 SGHRS and CDR2 YFSETQ. J gave up 2 bases and V 3 bases, and 5 bases lay outside the gene matches. CDR3 length: 15 amino acids. The CDR3 here is CASSSGQGVTDTQYF. The CDR3 DNA is TGCGCCAGCAGCTCAGGACAGGGAGTCACAGATACGCAGTATTTT.

The rearrangement uses TRBV2 and TRBJ2-2, with 7 bases lining up with TRBD2. Germline V gene sequence: CDR1 SNHLY, CDR2 FYNNEI. V gave up 6 bases and J gave up 3 bases; unmatched junction bases: 7. The length of the CDR3 is 15 residues. The CDR3 loop reads CASRPWRGYTGELFF. The CDR3 nucleotides read TGTGCCAGCAGGCCGTGGCGGGGGTACACCGGGGAGCTGTTTTTT.

This rearrangement joins TRBV19 to TRBJ1-6; D possibly corresponds to TRBD1 (5 bases). Germline-derived CDR1 and CDR2 are LNHDA and SQIVND (reference sequence). V dropped 5 bases and J dropped 5 bases, with 13 bases sitting between them. CDR3 length: 15 residues. The CDR3 nucleotides are TGTGCCAGTAGTTCGACCGGGACCGATAATTCACCCCTCCACTTT. Its translation is CASSSTGTDNSPLHF.

J is TRBJ1-5 and V is TRBV7-9; D gene uncertain. The CDR3 totals 18 residues. The germline V and J ends were trimmed by 4 bases and 0 bases, with 19 bases remaining between them. The V gene's germline CDR1 is SEHNR and CDR2 FQNEAQ (reference sequence). DNA for the CDR3: TGTGCCAGCAGCTATGCGGCAGGTGGGGTCCATAGCAATCAGCCCCAGCATTTT. Amino acid sequence: CASSYAAGGVHSNQPQHF.

This clone has only one observation. V usage is TRBV30 and J usage is TRBJ2-5, with D perhaps being TRBD1 or TRBD2 (6 bases each). Germline V lookup: CDR1 GTSNPN, CDR2 SVGIG (reference sequence). This CDR3 spans 14 amino acids. Trimming took 2 bases from V and 7 from J, leaving 17 bases between them. The CDR3 nucleotides read TGTGCCTGGAGTTTTGGGGGGCAGGGAGTGACCCAGTACTTC. It yields the protein CAWSFGGQGVTQYF.

The chain has TRBV3-1 (or the pseudogene TRBV3-2) and TRBJ2-7, with 7 bases that match TRBD1. The ends lost 4 bases at V and 4 bases at J; junction bases unmatched: 7. The CDR3 is 14 residues long. From germline, CDR1 is LGHDT and CDR2 YNNKEL (reference sequence). The CDR3 spells CASSLLQQGYEQYF. CDR3 nucleotide sequence: TGTGCCAGCAGCCTACTACAACAGGGGTACGAGCAGTACTTC.

The chain recombines TRBV18 with TRBJ1-2, with D unresolved. Germline V gene sequence: CDR1 KGHSH, CDR2 LQKENI. V was cut by 3 bases and J by 2 bases, with 7 bases left in between. This CDR3 has 13 amino acids. The CDR3 here is CASSPEVNYGYTF. DNA of the CDR3: TGTGCCAGCTCACCTGAGGTAAACTATGGCTACACCTTC.

The chain has TRBV27 and TRBJ2-5; 9 positions match TRBD1. V shed 4 bases, J shed 4 bases, and the junction held 7 bases outside the gene matches. This CDR3 has 15 amino acids. Germline V lookup: CDR1 MNHEY, CDR2 SMNVEV (reference sequence). CDR3 nucleotide sequence: TGTGCCAGCAGTTCATTTCGGGACAGGGCAGAGACCCAGTACTTC. Amino acids: CASSSFRDRAETQYF.

The chain couples TRBV11-1 to TRBJ2-1; D unclear. The CDR3 totals 12 residues. From germline, CDR1 is SGHAT and CDR2 FQDESV (reference sequence). V shed 3 bases and J shed 9 bases, with 9 bases lying between them. This CDR3 reads CASSFGVGEQFF. The CDR3 DNA reads TGTGCCAGCAGCTTCGGTGTCGGTGAGCAGTTCTTC.

V gene TRBV18 combines with J gene TRBJ1-1; weak D call: TRBD1 (5 bases). Deletions cut 1 base from V and 1 base from J, with 13 bases between. Germline CDR1 and CDR2: KGHSH and LQKENI. The CDR3 has 16 amino acids. The CDR3, as DNA: TGTGCCAGCTCACCACAAGTTGCAGGGACGAACACTGAAGCTTTCTTT. It specifies CASSPQVAGTNTEAFF.

The chain recombines TRBV7-8 with TRBJ1-2; 8 bases line up with TRBD1. Germline V CDR1 and CDR2: SGHVS, FQNEAQ. The V segment lost 4 bases and the J segment 3 bases; nucleotides outside the gene matches: 13. The CDR3 consists of 17 residues. The CDR3 loop is CASSSIPGATGDYGYTF. CDR3 DNA: TGTGCCAGCAGCTCCATACCAGGCGCGACAGGGGACTATGGCTACACCTTC.

This sequence joins TRBV4-3 and TRBJ2-3, with D unresolved. This CDR3 region has 17 residues. The V and J ends lost 3 bases and 1 base respectively, with 17 bases between them. Germline V gene sequence: CDR1 LGHNA, CDR2 YSLEER. The CDR3, as DNA: TGCGCCAGCAGCCAGAGGAATTATTGGAGTCGCACAGATACGCAGTATTTT. Its protein product is CASSQRNYWSRTDTQYF.

In its sample, this clone was seen once. Here the CDR3 DNA reads TGTGCCAGCAGCTTGGGGGGAGGAAGTGGCTACACCTTC. Its protein product is CASSLGGGSGYTF. The J gene is TRBJ1-2, the V gene TRBV11-2, with TRBD1 as a possible D gene (5 bases). The CDR3 loop spans 13 amino acids. CDR1 SGHAT and CDR2 FQNNGV come from the germline V gene. V gave up 3 bases and J gave up 7 bases, with 12 bases separating them.

In its sample, this clone was seen a few times. In DNA, the CDR3 is TGTGCCAGCAGCCAATCCGGGCGACGGGGCCCCATGAACACTGAAGCTTTCTTT. Amino acid sequence: CASSQSGRRGPMNTEAFF. The chain is built from TRBV4-2 and TRBJ1-1; D possibly corresponds to TRBD1 (5 bases). The ends were cut back, 2 bases at V and 0 bases at J, with 19 bases in the middle. This CDR3 comprises 18 residues. The germline V gene encodes CDR1 LGHNA and CDR2 YNFKEQ.

In its sample, this clone was seen a few times. The CDR3 sequence: CASSSSTGGRLGYTF. CDR3 DNA: TGTGCCAGCAGCTCTTCCACAGGGGGCAGGTTGGGCTACACCTTC. The chain combines TRBV7-2 with TRBJ1-2, with TRBD1 identical over 9 bases. V shed 4 bases and J 8 bases; nucleotides not matched to a gene: 11. Looked up from germline, CDR1 is SGHTA and CDR2 is FQGNSA. The CDR3 has 15 amino acids.

This clone turned up a few times. J is TRBJ1-6 and V is TRBV2; no clear D gene. This CDR3 is built from 12 residues. Trimming took 1 base from V and 7 from J, leaving 2 bases between them. Per the germline V gene, CDR1 is SNHLY and CDR2 is FYNNEI. CDR3 DNA sequence: TGTGCCAGCAGTGAAGAAAATTCACCCCTCCACTTT. This codes for CASSEENSPLHF.

CDR3 sequence (DNA): TGTGCCAGCAGTGGGTATACCCAGTACTTC. Protein: CASSGYTQYF. The rearrangement joins TRBV2 to TRBJ2-5; D call uncertain. The germline V and J ends were trimmed by 4 bases and 8 bases, with 5 bases remaining between them. The CDR3 consists of 10 residues. Germline CDR1 reads SNHLY; CDR2 reads FYNNEI.

V is TRBV11-2 and J is TRBJ2-3; TRBD2 is a possible D gene (5 bases). The CDR3 runs to 16 residues. V was pared by 0 bases and J by 4 bases, with 14 bases between. CDR1 is SGHAT, CDR2 FQNNGV, per germline. CDR3 loop: CASSLERADLADTQYF. Here the CDR3 DNA reads TGTGCCAGCAGCTTAGAACGAGCGGATTTGGCAGATACGCAGTATTTT.